The TCR beta chain described here comes from a study of shared clonotypes between healthy human individuals (dated by TCRdb to 2019 to 2021). A note on the overall study: The cohort included three men and a couple of women between 18 and 49 years of age. For each donor, three plates each were used for CD4 naive and CD4 memory, two plates were used for CD8 naive, and one plate was used for CD8 memory. Blood TCR repertoires of about 5 healthy adults were deeply sequenced to estimate repertoire size and the extent of clonotype sharing between individuals. Different laboratories and diverse techniques were used to prepare libraries and sequence TCR repertoires, to increase sequencing depth and limit assay-specific biases. Leukapheresis yielded between about 0.94 and 9 billion PBMCs per donor.

Using the deep immunoSEQ assay, TCR CDR3 regions were amplified from genomic DNA by multiplex PCR. For each cell subset, the extracted genomic DNA was distributed evenly across all wells of several immunoSEQ 96-well plates, and each plate served as one replicate. For sorted subsets, around 200 ng genomic DNA, equal to some 28,000 T cell genomes, was loaded into each replicate PCR. Purified libraries were quantified with a Qubit 3.0 fluorometer, sized on a Bioanalyzer 2100, and re-quantified with the KAPA Library Quantification kit. Every immunoSEQ 96-well plate was sequenced on a separate single-read 150-cycle Illumina NextSeq 550 flow cell. Per the source publication's procedure: Because only junctional sequences without quality scores were contained in the immunoSEQ output, filtering matching that applied to full-length reads could not be performed. Sequences were annotated with PyIR, a Python wrapper for IgBLAST v1.9, and V/J genes and CDR3 were assigned using IMGT germline references. Reads were filtered out if the reads had weak V/J assignments (E-value above 1e-6), no CDR3, stop codons, out-of-frame junctions, or ambiguous translated residues. V3J clonotypes were defined by identical inferred V gene, J gene, and CDR3 amino acid sequence. The percentage overlap between two repertoires was calculated by dividing the number of shared unique clonotypes by the size of the smaller repertoire. RTK rarefaction, the Chao1 estimator, and Recon v2.1 estimates of unobserved clonotypes were used to assess repertoire richness. OLGA was used to compute generation probabilities for all TCRbeta clonotypes that the gDNA method yielded from a handful of donors. The table was pulled from immuneACCESS by TCRdb, which kept in-frame rearrangements only. Such tables lose some clones; where checked, under half of the loss comes from unresolved V genes, and the rest has no known cause. V and J calls and clone size are given by that table; D and trimming were obtained from the DNA. The sample has about 710,000 clones on record, around 70% of them singletons. Of the sample, approximately 1.8% falls within the top ten clones.

Points on this clone: It lacks a known antigen. Base qualities are not provided; no much larger clone lies one nucleotide away.

Beyond this particular receptor, the publication reports: Higher generation probabilities were observed for clonotypes shared by all four sorted-subset donors than for non-shared clonotypes. Pairwise subsampling indicated that sequencing depth was expected to affect the degree of clonotype sharing among donors. The genetic and exposure-history diversity represented was limited by the small number of donors. Rarefaction of sorted-subset datasets indicated incomplete sequencing despite the large sequencing depth. Larger estimated clonotype richness was generally found for naive subsets than for memory subsets. Sampling was limited to blood, and TCR repertoires in tissue likely differ from TCR repertoires in blood. Across four donors, roughly 5% of naive CD4, approximately 3.5% of naive CD8, roughly 2.2% of memory CD4, and about 0.4% of memory CD8 clonotypes were shared.

Including the terminal cysteine and phenylalanine, the CDR3 comprises 15 residues. The kept DNA is CDR3 alone, 45 bases in frame from the first base. The junction shows trimming of 6 bases on V and 7 bases on J, plus 21 bases between the germline ends. The germline V gene yields KGHSH for CDR1 and LQKENI for CDR2. Donors were healthy HIV-negative adults with no recently reported acute infections or vaccinations. Only Caucasian adults living in Nashville, Tennessee, USA were represented among the donors. CD4+ T cells were enriched by magnetic negative selection, after which naive cells were positively selected on CD45RA and the negative fraction was taken as the memory subset. Blood was collected by leukapheresis, and PBMCs were isolated by Ficoll-Histopaque density gradient centrifugation and then cryopreserved in liquid nitrogen vapor phase. Analytical flow cytometry was used to check the purity and quantity of each magnetically sorted T cell population. Genomic DNA was isolated from each sorted fraction and quantified by UV absorbance on a Nanodrop 2000c.

Specimen: memory CD4+ T cells sorted from blood. Per the publication, the cell subset or site label means: CD45RA-negative fraction. The chain is encoded by TRBV18 joined to TRBJ1-1; TRBD1 is perhaps the D gene, given 5 matching bases. The source of this sequence is a woman aged 25 to 39 in good health. The bases are TGTGCCAGCTCCCCGGCGGGGGTAGCATTTTTTGAAGCTTTCTTT. This yields the protein CASSPAGVAFFEAFF.